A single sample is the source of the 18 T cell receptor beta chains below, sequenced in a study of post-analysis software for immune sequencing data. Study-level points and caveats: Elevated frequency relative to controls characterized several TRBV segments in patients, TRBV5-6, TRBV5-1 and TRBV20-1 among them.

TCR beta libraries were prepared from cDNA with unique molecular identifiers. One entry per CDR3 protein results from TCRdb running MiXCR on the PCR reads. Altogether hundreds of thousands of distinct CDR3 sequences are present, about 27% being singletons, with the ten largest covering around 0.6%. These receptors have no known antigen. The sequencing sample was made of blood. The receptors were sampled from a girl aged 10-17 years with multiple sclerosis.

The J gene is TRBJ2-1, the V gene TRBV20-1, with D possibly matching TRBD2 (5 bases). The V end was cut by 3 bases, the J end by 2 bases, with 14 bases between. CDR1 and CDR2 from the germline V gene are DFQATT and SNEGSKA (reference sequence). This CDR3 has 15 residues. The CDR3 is CSARSTEGTYNEQFF. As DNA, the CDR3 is TGCAGTGCTAGGTCAACAGAGGGCACCTACAATGAGCAGTTCTTC.

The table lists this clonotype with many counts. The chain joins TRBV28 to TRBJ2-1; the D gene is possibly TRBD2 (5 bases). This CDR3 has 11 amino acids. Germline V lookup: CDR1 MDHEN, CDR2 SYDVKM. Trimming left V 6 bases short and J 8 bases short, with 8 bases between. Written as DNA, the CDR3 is TGTGCCAGCAGCCTTAGCGATGAGCAGTTCTTC. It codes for CASSLSDEQFF.

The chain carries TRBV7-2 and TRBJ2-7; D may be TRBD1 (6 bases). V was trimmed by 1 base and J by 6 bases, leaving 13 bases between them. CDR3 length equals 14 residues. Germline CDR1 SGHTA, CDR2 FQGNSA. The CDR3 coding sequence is TGTGCCAGCAGCTTAGACAGGGAATTGGCCGAGCAGTACTTC. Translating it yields CASSLDRELAEQYF.

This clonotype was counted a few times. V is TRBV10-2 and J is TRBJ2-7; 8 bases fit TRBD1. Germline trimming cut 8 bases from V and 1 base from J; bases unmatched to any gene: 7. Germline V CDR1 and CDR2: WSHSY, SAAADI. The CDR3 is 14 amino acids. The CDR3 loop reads CASYRGTESYEQYF. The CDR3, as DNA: TGCGCCAGCTACAGGGGGACTGAATCCTACGAGCAGTACTTC.

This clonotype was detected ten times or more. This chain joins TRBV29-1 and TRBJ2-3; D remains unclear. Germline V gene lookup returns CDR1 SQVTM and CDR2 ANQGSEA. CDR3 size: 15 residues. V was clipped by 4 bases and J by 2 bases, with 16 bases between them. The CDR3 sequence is CSVVVSRFDTDTQYF. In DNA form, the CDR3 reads TGCAGCGTTGTAGTATCGCGGTTCGACACAGATACGCAGTATTTT.

The CDR3 here is CASSNTAGELFF. The CDR3 DNA reads TGTGCCAGCAGTAACACGGCCGGGGAGCTGTTTTTT. The rearrangement uses TRBV6-5 and TRBJ2-2, with D uncertain. Trimming cost V 5 bases and J 6 bases, with 7 bases left between them. The CDR3 has 12 amino acids. CDR1 and CDR2 from the germline V gene are MNHEY and SVGAGI.

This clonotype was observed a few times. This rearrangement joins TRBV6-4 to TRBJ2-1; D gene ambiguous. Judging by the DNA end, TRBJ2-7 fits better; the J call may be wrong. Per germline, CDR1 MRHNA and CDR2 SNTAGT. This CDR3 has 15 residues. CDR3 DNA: TGTGCCAGCAGTGGCACAGCCGACTCCTACAATGAGCAGTACTTC. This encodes CASSGTADSYNEQYF.

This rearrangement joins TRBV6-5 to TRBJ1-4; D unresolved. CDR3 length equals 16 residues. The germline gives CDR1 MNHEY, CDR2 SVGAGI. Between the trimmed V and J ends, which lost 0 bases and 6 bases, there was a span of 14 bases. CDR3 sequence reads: CASSYSMARDHEKLFF. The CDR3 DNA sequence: TGTGCCAGCAGTTACTCGATGGCCAGAGACCATGAAAAACTGTTTTTT.

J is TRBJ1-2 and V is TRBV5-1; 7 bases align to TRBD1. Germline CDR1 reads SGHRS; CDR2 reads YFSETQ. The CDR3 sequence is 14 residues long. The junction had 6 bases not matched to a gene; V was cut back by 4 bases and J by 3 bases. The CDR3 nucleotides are TGCGCCAGCAGCACCGCAGGGGGAGACTATGGCTACACCTTC. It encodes CASSTAGGDYGYTF.

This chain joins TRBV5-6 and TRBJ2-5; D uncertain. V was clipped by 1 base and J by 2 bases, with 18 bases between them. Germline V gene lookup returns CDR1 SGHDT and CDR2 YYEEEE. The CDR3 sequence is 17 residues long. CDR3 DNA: TGTGCCAGCAGCTTGCCGGGCAGAGCAGCCCCACAAGAGACCCAGTACTTC. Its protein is CASSLPGRAAPQETQYF. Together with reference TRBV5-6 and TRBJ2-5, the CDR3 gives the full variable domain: DAGVTQSPTHLIKTRGQQVTLRCSPKSGHDTVSWYQQALGQGPQFIFQYYEEEERQRGNFPDRFSGHQFPNYSSELNVNALLLGDSALYLCASSLPGRAAPQETQYFGPGTRLLVL.

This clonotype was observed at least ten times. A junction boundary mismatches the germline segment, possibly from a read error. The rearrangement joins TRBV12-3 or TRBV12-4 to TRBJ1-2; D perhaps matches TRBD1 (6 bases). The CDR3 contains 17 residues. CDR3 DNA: TGTGCCAGCAGCCTCCTGACAGGACTAACTTCTAATTATGGCTACACCTTC. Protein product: CASSLLTGLTSNYGYTF.

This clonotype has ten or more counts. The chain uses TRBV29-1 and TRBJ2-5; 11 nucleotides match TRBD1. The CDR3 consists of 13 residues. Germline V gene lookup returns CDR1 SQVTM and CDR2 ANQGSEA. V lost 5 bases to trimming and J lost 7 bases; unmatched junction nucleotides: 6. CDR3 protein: CSVPGTGGGTQYF. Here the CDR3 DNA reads TGCAGCGTTCCCGGGACAGGGGGTGGGACCCAGTACTTC.

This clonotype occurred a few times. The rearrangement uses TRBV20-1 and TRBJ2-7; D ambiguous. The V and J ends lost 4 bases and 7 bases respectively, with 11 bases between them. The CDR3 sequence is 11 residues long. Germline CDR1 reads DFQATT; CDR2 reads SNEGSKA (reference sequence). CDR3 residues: CSANPGWEQYF. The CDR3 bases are TGCAGTGCTAATCCTGGTTGGGAGCAGTACTTC.

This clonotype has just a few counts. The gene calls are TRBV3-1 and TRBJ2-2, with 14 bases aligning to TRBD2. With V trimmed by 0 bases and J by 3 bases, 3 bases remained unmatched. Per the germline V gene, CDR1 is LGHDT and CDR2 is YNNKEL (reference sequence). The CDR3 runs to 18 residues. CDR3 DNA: TGTGCCAGCAGCCAAGAGGGACTAGCGGGAGTCTACACCGGGGAGCTGTTTTTT. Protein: CASSQEGLAGVYTGELFF.

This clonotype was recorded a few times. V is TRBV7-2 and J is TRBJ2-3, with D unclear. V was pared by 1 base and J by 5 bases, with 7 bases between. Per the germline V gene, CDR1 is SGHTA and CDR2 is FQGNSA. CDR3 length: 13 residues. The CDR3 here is CASSLGYLDTQYF. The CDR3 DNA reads TGTGCCAGCAGCTTAGGCTACCTAGATACGCAGTATTTT.

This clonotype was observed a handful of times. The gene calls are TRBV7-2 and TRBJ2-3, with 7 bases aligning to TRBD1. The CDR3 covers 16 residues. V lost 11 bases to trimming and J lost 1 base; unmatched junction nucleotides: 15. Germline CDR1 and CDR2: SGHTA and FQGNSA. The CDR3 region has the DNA TGTGCCGGCACCTCTTTCACAGGGGCCGGCACAGATACGCAGTATTTT. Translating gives CAGTSFTGAGTDTQYF.

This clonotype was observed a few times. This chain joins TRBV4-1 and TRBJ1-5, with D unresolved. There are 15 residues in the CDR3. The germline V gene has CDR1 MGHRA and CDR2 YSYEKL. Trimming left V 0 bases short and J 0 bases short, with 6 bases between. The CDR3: CASSQEGGSNQPQHF. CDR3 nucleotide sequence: TGCGCCAGCAGCCAAGAGGGAGGTAGCAATCAGCCCCAGCATTTT.

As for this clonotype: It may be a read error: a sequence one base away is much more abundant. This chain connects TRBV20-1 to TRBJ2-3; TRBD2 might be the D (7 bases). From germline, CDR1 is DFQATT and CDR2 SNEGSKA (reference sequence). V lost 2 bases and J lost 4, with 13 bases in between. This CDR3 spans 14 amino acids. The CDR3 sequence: CSARWGGGADTQYF. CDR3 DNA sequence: TGCAGTGCTAGATGGGGGGGCGGCGCAGATACGCAGTATTTT.